One sample yielded the 21 T cell receptor beta chains listed below, sequenced in a study of blood T cell repertoires in COVID-19 (dated by TCRdb to the early 2020s). The library relied on the immunoSEQ multiplex PCR assay. Here the immuneACCESS table is served through TCRdb, limited to in-frame sequences with V and J called. Missing clones are a known gap in these copies; in checked studies unresolved V genes cover under half, and the rest lacks a known reason. The sample table shows about 120,000 clones, and approximately 71% are seen once. 7.9% of the sample is in the top ten clones. Sequenced material: peripheral blood. The receptors here all came from a human donor in a cohort sampled during active COVID-19.

The J gene is TRBJ2-7, the V gene TRBV5-1; 16 bases map to TRBD2. The length of the CDR3 is 16 residues. The junction had 4 bases not matched to a gene; V was cut back by 4 bases and J by 3 bases. The germline V gene encodes CDR1 SGHRS and CDR2 YFSETQ. This chain's CDR3 is CASSLGTSGGDYEQYF. CDR3 nucleotide sequence: TGCGCCAGCAGCCTCGGGACTAGCGGGGGGGACTACGAGCAGTACTTC.

This chain joins TRBV2 and TRBJ2-5, with 7 positions matching TRBD2. Per the germline V gene, CDR1 is SNHLY and CDR2 is FYNNEI. The CDR3 is 12 amino acids. V was pared by 8 bases and J by 4 bases, with 4 bases of the junction left unmatched. DNA for the CDR3: TGTGCCAGCGGGGGGGAGGGAGAGACCCAGTACTTC. Translated: CASGGEGETQYF.

J is TRBJ1-2 and V is TRBV21-1; TRBD1 is taken as the D call from the table, unchecked against the DNA. TRBV21-1 represents a pseudogene. The CDR3 has 16 residues. The CDR3 sequence is CASRGRPGQGNYGYTF. The DNA of the CDR3 is TGTGCCAGCAGGGGTAGGCCGGGACAGGGTAACTATGGCTACACCTTC.

This chain joins TRBV7-9 and TRBJ1-2, with 8 bases that match TRBD1. The CDR3 has 14 amino acids. Trimming at V came to 3 bases and at J to 2 bases, leaving 2 bases not matched to a gene. Germline CDR1 and CDR2: SEHNR and FQNEAQ (reference sequence). CDR3 coding DNA: TGTGCCAGCAGCTTGACAGGGGTGAACTATGGCTACACCTTC. Protein sequence: CASSLTGVNYGYTF.

This clone was found a few times. This chain connects TRBV3-1 (or the pseudogene TRBV3-2) to TRBJ1-5; D is uncertain. V was cut by 1 base and J by 6 bases, with 13 bases left in between. The CDR3 is made up of 15 amino acids. Looked up from germline, CDR1 is LGHDT and CDR2 is YNNKEL (reference sequence). The CDR3 loop is CASSQAGWSSQPQHF. The CDR3 DNA sequence: TGTGCCAGCAGCCAAGCTGGCTGGTCCTCTCAGCCCCAGCATTTT.

This clone was found a few times. The rearrangement uses TRBV6-5 and TRBJ1-1; D uncertain. Germline V gene lookup returns CDR1 MNHEY and CDR2 SVGAGI. The length of the CDR3 is 13 residues. Trimming stripped 8 bases from V and 2 bases from J, with 12 bases between. The CDR3 bases are TGTGCCAGCCAGAGACTTTTTAACACTGAAGCTTTCTTT. Translation gives CASQRLFNTEAFF.

The chain links TRBV2 to TRBJ2-7; perhaps TRBD2 as D (5 bases). The CDR3 is made up of 11 amino acids. CDR1 is SNHLY, CDR2 FYNNEI, per germline. With 7 bases removed from V and 3 bases from J, the gap between germline ends came to 7 bases. The CDR3 DNA reads as TGTGCCAGCAATGGAGGCTACGAGCAGTACTTC. This codes for CASNGGYEQYF. The full variable domain, with the rest looked up from reference TRBV2 and TRBJ2-7, is EPEVTQTPSHQVTQMGQEVILRCVPISNHLYFYWYRQILGQKVEFLVSFYNNEISEKSEIFDDQFSVERPDGSNFTLKIRSTKLEDSAMYFCASNGGYEQYFGPGTRLTVT.

The chain uses TRBV15 and TRBJ2-7; D gene ambiguous. Per germline, CDR1 LNHNV and CDR2 YYDKDF (reference sequence). V was cut by 4 bases and J by 4 bases, with 11 bases left in between. The length of the CDR3 is 13 residues. The CDR3, as DNA: TGTGCCACCAGCACCCGTTACGGGTACGAGCAGTACTTC. Residues: CATSTRYGYEQYF.

V gene TRBV5-4 combines with J gene TRBJ2-7; the D is unclear. The CDR3 length is 14 residues. CDR1 is SGHNT and CDR2 is YYREEE in the germline V gene (reference sequence). V was clipped by 0 bases and J by 3 bases, with 10 bases between them. The CDR3 DNA reads TGTGCCAGCAGCTTGGATGGCGGAGACTACGAGCAGTACTTC. As protein: CASSLDGGDYEQYF.

V gene TRBV5-1 combines with J gene TRBJ2-7; D perhaps matches TRBD2 (5 bases). Between the trimmed V and J ends, which lost 0 bases and 6 bases, there was a span of 10 bases. The CDR3 spans 13 residues. The V gene's germline CDR1 is SGHRS and CDR2 YFSETQ. Here the CDR3 reads CASSLVVEGEQYF. Written as DNA, the CDR3 is TGCGCCAGCAGCTTGGTGGTAGAGGGCGAGCAGTACTTC.

The chain carries TRBV6-6 and TRBJ1-5; no firm D call. CDR3 length equals 17 residues. The V gene lost 5 bases and the J gene lost 2 bases, with 19 bases spanning the gap. In germline, CDR1 is MNHNY, CDR2 SVGAGI (reference sequence). DNA of the CDR3: TGTGCCAGCAGTCCCGCGGGGTCTGTCGGAGGCAATCAGCCCCAGCATTTT. Translation: CASSPAGSVGGNQPQHF.

This clone was observed a handful of times. The genes are TRBV6-5 and TRBJ2-7; a weak D match, TRBD1 (5 bases). This CDR3 is built from 11 residues. V was cut by 9 bases and J by 3 bases, with 9 bases left in between. Per the germline V gene, CDR1 is MNHEY and CDR2 is SVGAGI. Here the CDR3 reads CASGAHYEQYF. CDR3 bases: TGTGCCAGTGGGGCACACTACGAGCAGTACTTC.

The CDR3 protein is CAISDWREGDEQYF. In DNA form, the CDR3 reads TGTGCCATCAGTGACTGGCGGGAGGGAGACGAGCAGTACTTC. V gene TRBV10-3 combines with J gene TRBJ2-7; 9 nucleotides match TRBD2. J gave up 5 bases and V 3 bases, and 5 bases lay outside the gene matches. The CDR3 is made up of 14 amino acids. Germline CDR1 reads ENHRY; CDR2 reads SYGVKD.

This clone was counted a few times. The rearrangement joins TRBV11-3 to TRBJ2-7; possible D gene TRBD1, 6 bases. The length of the CDR3 is 14 residues. V was trimmed by 3 bases and J by 3 bases, leaving 12 bases between them. Per the germline V gene, CDR1 is SGHNT and CDR2 is YENEEA. In nucleotides, the CDR3 is TGTGCCAGCAGCTTTGGACAGCCAAGCTACGAGCAGTACTTC. It yields the protein CASSFGQPSYEQYF.

The chain uses TRBV7-9 and TRBJ2-7, with TRBD1 as a possible D gene (6 bases). This CDR3 has 12 residues. Germline CDR1 reads SEHNR; CDR2 reads FQNEAQ (reference sequence). V gave up 6 bases and J gave up 3 bases, with 9 bases separating them. The DNA of the CDR3 is TGTGCCAGCAGTATACAGGGCTACGAGCAGTACTTC. Protein product: CASSIQGYEQYF.

The chain has TRBV14 and TRBJ1-2, with D possibly TRBD1 on 5 matching bases. In germline, CDR1 is SGHDN, CDR2 FVKESK. V gave up 1 base and J gave up 11 bases, with 17 bases separating them. The CDR3 runs to 14 residues. The CDR3 DNA reads as TGTGCCAGCAGCCAAGTTGGGGGACTTGGAGATTACACCTTC. This translates into CASSQVGGLGDYTF.

The chain employs TRBV10-3 and TRBJ2-7, with 7 nucleotides matching TRBD1. The J segment lost 3 bases and the V segment lost 1 base, leaving 6 bases of the junction unmatched. CDR3 size: 15 residues. Germline lookup yields CDR1 ENHRY and CDR2 SYGVKD. CDR3 sequence: CAISEFRTGDYEQYF. CDR3 nucleotides: TGTGCCATCAGTGAGTTCCGGACAGGAGACTACGAGCAGTACTTC.

This clone was detected once. The chain has TRBV5-1 and TRBJ1-6; 7 nucleotides line up with TRBD1. Germline CDR1 is SGHRS and CDR2 is YFSETQ. V lost 7 bases to trimming and J lost 5 bases; unmatched junction nucleotides: 9. The CDR3 length is 15 residues. The CDR3 bases are TGCGCCAGCCGACGCTCCGGGACAGATAATTCACCCCTCCACTTT. Protein product: CASRRSGTDNSPLHF. The complete variable domain, with remaining parts taken from reference TRBV5-1 and TRBJ1-6, reads KAGVTQTPRYLIKTRGQQVTLSCSPISGHRSVSWYQQTPGQGLQFLFEYFSETQRNKGNFPGRFSGRQFSNSRSEMNVSTLELGDSALYLCASRRSGTDNSPLHFGNGTRLTVT.

The rearrangement joins TRBV27 to TRBJ2-7; D gene ambiguous. This CDR3 contains 13 residues. Germline V gene data show CDR1 as MNHEY and CDR2 as SMNVEV (reference sequence). Trimming took 3 bases from V and 3 from J, leaving 9 bases between them. The CDR3 nucleotides are TGTGCCAGCAGTTTTGGGCAGAACTACGAGCAGTACTTC. Its translation is CASSFGQNYEQYF.

V gene TRBV7-9 combines with J gene TRBJ2-3, with 7 positions matching TRBD1. There are 14 residues in the CDR3. Trimming took 0 bases from V and 4 from J; bases not matched to a gene: 1. In germline, CDR1 is SEHNR, CDR2 FQNEAQ (reference sequence). As DNA, the CDR3 is TGTGCCAGCAGCTTAGCTACAGGGGCAGATACGCAGTATTTT. This translates into CASSLATGADTQYF.

CDR3 sequence reads: CASSLASSYEQYF. The CDR3 nucleotides read TGTGCCAGCAGCTTGGCTAGCTCCTACGAGCAGTACTTC. This chain connects TRBV11-1 to TRBJ2-7; the D is unclear. Germline CDR1 is SGHAT and CDR2 is FQDESV (reference sequence). Between the trimmed V and J ends, which lost 3 bases and 0 bases, there was a span of 6 bases. The CDR3 covers 13 residues.